Here is one T cell receptor beta chain with its context. What it recognizes is unknown. Germline V gene sequence: CDR1 SGHRS, CDR2 YFSETQ. The V gene lost 5 bases and the J gene lost 3 bases, with 15 bases spanning the gap. The length of the CDR3 is 15 residues. MiXCR was run by TCRdb on the reads, yielding one entry per CDR3 protein. This table has around 900,000 distinct CDR3 sequences, 30% to 40% appearing once. The data stem from a study of T cell repertoires in cytomegalovirus infection. The wider study: Use of recently identified HLA-C-restricted and well-studied HLA-B-restricted CMV epitopes was part of the study. Study results and caveats: Carriers of CMV plus the relevant HLA were identified by cumulative public TCR beta family frequency. Dominating the ex vivo response were TCR beta clonotypes that were CMV-specific and HLA-C-restricted.

The rearrangement uses TRBV5-1 and TRBJ2-1, with D tentatively TRBD1 or TRBD2 (6 bases each). Sequenced material: cultured CD8+ T cells from PBMCs, taken from culture after CMV antigen stimulation. The receptor comes from a human donor in good health (CMV status not recorded). Some clones in this sample may be carry-over from other donors' samples. The CDR3 coding sequence is TGCGCCAGCAGTAACGGAGGGGGGAGCTACAATGAGCAGTTCTTC. This encodes CASSNGGGSYNEQFF.